The T cell receptor beta chain described here comes from a study of blood T cell repertoires in COVID-19. Only a few counts were recorded for this clone. Source study methods: Estimates of nucleated cell counts were drawn from the amplification of reference gene primers. This table comes from immunoSEQ multiplex PCR, and its TCRdb copy is limited to in-frame clones, with some not included. The V and J calls and clone size were taken over from that table, and D and trimming were inferred from the DNA. The sample has approximately 83,000 clones, roughly three quarters seen once. This receptor was taken from a woman of 80 years or more with acute or convalescent COVID-19. Specimen: peripheral blood.

CDR3 loop: CASSIGRAGYGYTF. The CDR3, as DNA: TGTGCCAGTAGTATTGGCAGGGCTGGGTATGGCTACACCTTC. V and J are TRBV19 and TRBJ1-2; D may be TRBD1 (5 bases). Deletions cut 3 bases from V and 5 bases from J, with 13 bases between. The CDR3 consists of 14 residues. CDR1 LNHDA and CDR2 SQIVND come from the germline V gene (reference sequence).